One and the same sample provided the 12 T cell receptor beta chains below, sequenced in a study of PD-1 blockade in classical Hodgkin lymphoma. Measured with immunoSEQ multiplex PCR; TCRdb has only the in-frame clones, and not every one. The sample shows about 110,000 clones, roughly nine tenths of them seen only once. Every patient was affected by relapse after autologous stem cell transplantation, while exposure to brentuximab vedotin was not uniform. Material: peripheral blood mononuclear cells (PBMCs), obtained before the second cycle of nivolumab. The receptors shown here come from a human donor with classical Hodgkin lymphoma.

The genes are TRBV6-5 and TRBJ2-7, with D unclear. Germline CDR1 MNHEY, CDR2 SVGAGI. Trimming took off 0 bases at V and 2 bases at J, with 5 bases between the two ends. This CDR3 spans 13 amino acids. CDR3 residues: CASSYSRAYEQYF. Written as DNA, the CDR3 is TGTGCCAGCAGTTACTCACGGGCCTACGAGCAGTACTTC.

The chain recombines TRBV30 with TRBJ2-5, with D unclear. This CDR3 spans 11 amino acids. Looked up from germline, CDR1 is GTSNPN and CDR2 is SVGIG (reference sequence). Trimming took off 5 bases at V and 5 bases at J, with 9 bases between the two ends. This CDR3 is CAWELGETQYF. For the CDR3, the DNA is TGTGCCTGGGAGCTGGGGGAGACCCAGTACTTC.

V and J are TRBV7-2 and TRBJ2-3, with TRBD1 identical over 10 bases. The ends lost 5 bases at V and 4 bases at J; junction bases unmatched: 9. This CDR3 contains 16 residues. From germline, CDR1 is SGHTA and CDR2 FQGNSA. The CDR3 DNA is TGTGCCAGCAGCCCCAGGACAGGGGGTATAGCAGATACGCAGTATTTT. Its protein is CASSPRTGGIADTQYF. Full variable domain (missing parts from reference TRBV7-2 and TRBJ2-3): GAGVSQSPSNKVTEKGKDVELRCDPISGHTALYWYRQSLGQGLEFLIYFQGNSAPDKSGLPSDRFSAERTGGSVSTLTIQRTQQEDSAVYLCASSPRTGGIADTQYFGPGTRLTVL.

The chain is built from TRBV19 and TRBJ2-7; D call uncertain. The length of the CDR3 is 14 residues. Trimming stripped 1 base from V and 1 base from J, with 8 bases between. The germline V gene has CDR1 LNHDA and CDR2 SQIVND (reference sequence). The DNA of the CDR3 is TGTGCCAGTAGTATAGCGGGCAGTTCCTACGAGCAGTACTTC. It specifies CASSIAGSSYEQYF.

This clone has only a few counts. The sample carries other DNA sequences with the same CDR3. The J gene is TRBJ1-2, the V gene TRBV5-1, with D unclear. Trimming stripped 0 bases from V and 8 bases from J, with 8 bases between. This CDR3 contains 12 residues. The germline V gene encodes CDR1 SGHRS and CDR2 YFSETQ. The CDR3 DNA reads as TGCGCCAGCAGCTTGGAGGGCTACGGCTACACCTTC. It codes for CASSLEGYGYTF.

This chain links TRBV18 with TRBJ1-1; 7 positions match TRBD1. The CDR3 has 14 amino acids. Trimming cost V 6 bases and J 0 bases; bases outside gene matches: 4. Germline CDR1 reads KGHSH; CDR2 reads LQKENI. The CDR3 sequence: CASSHRGMNTEAFF. The DNA of the CDR3 is TGTGCCAGCTCCCACAGGGGTATGAACACTGAAGCTTTCTTT.

This clone was observed a handful of times. The V gene is TRBV9, the J gene TRBJ2-7; 10 bases are a match to TRBD2. This CDR3 has 14 amino acids. With 4 bases clipped from V and 7 bases from J, the junction kept 8 bases outside the gene matches. Germline CDR1 reads SGDLS; CDR2 reads YYNGEE. The DNA of the CDR3 is TGTGCCAGCAGCCCAGCGGGAGGGCCTGGGGAGCAGTACTTC. It translates to CASSPAGGPGEQYF.

The chain links TRBV4-1 to TRBJ2-7, with 9 bases matching TRBD1. Per germline, CDR1 MGHRA and CDR2 YSYEKL. This CDR3 spans 14 amino acids. With V trimmed by 3 bases and J by 2 bases, 2 bases remained unmatched. This CDR3 reads CASSQTGGPYEQYF. The CDR3 nucleotides are TGCGCCAGCAGCCAGACAGGGGGACCCTACGAGCAGTACTTC.

The chain recombines TRBV6-1 with TRBJ2-5, with 7 bases aligning to TRBD1. Germline assignment: CDR1 MNHNS and CDR2 SASEGT. Trimming cost V 8 bases and J 0 bases; bases outside gene matches: 6. CDR3 length: 14 amino acids. DNA for the CDR3: TGTGCCAGCCAGGGGGTGGGGAACCAAGAGACCCAGTACTTC. This gives the protein CASQGVGNQETQYF.

The V call is TRBV2, the J call TRBJ1-1, with unresolved D. V lost 8 bases to trimming and J lost 0 bases, with 4 bases between them. The CDR3 spans 11 residues. The germline CDR1 and CDR2 sequences are SNHLY and FYNNEI. Here the CDR3 reads CASRLNTEAFF. The CDR3 DNA reads as TGTGCCAGCCGCCTGAACACTGAAGCTTTCTTT.

The rearrangement joins TRBV27 to TRBJ2-4; D remains unclear. The CDR3 spans 13 residues. With 2 bases removed from V and 2 bases from J, the gap between germline ends came to 4 bases. Germline V CDR1 and CDR2: MNHEY, SMNVEV (reference sequence). The CDR3 sequence is CASSLSTKNIQYF. CDR3 DNA sequence: TGTGCCAGCAGTTTAAGTACCAAAAACATTCAGTACTTC.

This chain links TRBV5-1 with TRBJ2-7, with 7 bases fitting TRBD1. The CDR3 consists of 16 residues. CDR1 is SGHRS and CDR2 is YFSETQ in the germline V gene. Trimming cost V 4 bases and J 1 base; bases outside gene matches: 11. Here the CDR3 DNA reads TGCGCCAGCAGCCCTATACAGGGGCCCTTATCCTACGAGCAGTACTTC. Amino acids: CASSPIQGPLSYEQYF.